This entry lists 6 T cell receptor beta chains sequenced from one sample in a study of human T cells and chemical hapten exposure. Time point here: patch test 1, 2 weeks after DPC sensitization. Documented treatment: therapeutic diphenylcyclopropenone sensitization with weekly scalp DPC. From the RACE reads, TCRdb called clonotypes with MiXCR, one entry per CDR3 protein. The top ten clones hold about 2.1% of a sample with 300,000 to 450,000 distinct CDR3 sequences, 4% to 5.5% of them seen once. The sequencing here drew on whole blood, taken in connection with sensitization to the hapten diphenylcyclopropenone (DPC). The receptors derive from a woman in her 50s with alopecia areata. Some clones in this sample may be carry-over from other donors' samples.

This clonotype came up many times. This chain connects TRBV20-1 to TRBJ2-3; TRBD1 might be the D (6 bases). V lost 3 bases to trimming and J lost 3 bases, with 13 bases between them. CDR3 length equals 14 residues. Germline loops: CDR1 DFQATT, CDR2 SNEGSKA (reference sequence). Written as DNA, the CDR3 is TGCAGTGCTAGTGGGCAGGGGATGACAGATACGCAGTATTTT. It codes for CSASGQGMTDTQYF.

The chain combines TRBV6-2 or TRBV6-3 with TRBJ2-1; 9 nucleotides line up with TRBD2. This CDR3 has 14 amino acids. CDR1 MNHEY and CDR2 SVGEGT come from the germline V gene. The V gene end was trimmed by 5 bases and the J gene end by 12 bases; junction bases not matched to a gene: 11. The CDR3 coding sequence is TGTGCCAGCAGTGCCGGGACTAGCCTAGGGGGGCAGTTCTTC. Translated: CASSAGTSLGGQFF.

The table lists this clonotype with many counts. This chain joins TRBV25-1 and TRBJ1-2; 9 bases map to TRBD1. CDR3 length: 14 residues. The V gene end was trimmed by 8 bases and the J gene end by 2 bases; junction bases not matched to a gene: 6. Germline CDR1 is MGHDK and CDR2 is SYGVNS. The CDR3 loop reads CASHGTGKNYGYTF. The CDR3, as DNA: TGTGCCAGCCACGGGACAGGGAAAAACTATGGCTACACCTTC.

The rearrangement links TRBV29-1 to TRBJ2-3; D not certain. CDR3 size: 10 residues. V was cut by 7 bases and J by 3 bases, with 5 bases left in between. The V gene's germline CDR1 is SQVTM and CDR2 ANQGSEA. The CDR3 DNA sequence: TGCAGCGGGAAGACAGATACGCAGTATTTT. It encodes CSGKTDTQYF.

This clonotype was seen a few times. V usage is TRBV12-3 or TRBV12-4 and J usage is TRBJ1-4, with TRBD1 identical over 7 bases. V was pared by 5 bases and J by 3 bases, with 6 bases of the junction left unmatched. The CDR3 contains 15 residues. CDR3 DNA: TGTGCCAGCAGTCCCCGGGACAGCTCTAATGAAAAACTGTTTTTT. It specifies CASSPRDSSNEKLFF.

This clonotype was counted a few times. This rearrangement joins TRBV29-1 to TRBJ2-6; a possible D gene is TRBD1 (5 bases). CDR1 and CDR2 (germline): SQVTM, ANQGSEA. The CDR3 consists of 14 residues. Between the trimmed V and J ends, which lost 5 bases and 1 base, there was a span of 9 bases. CDR3 coding DNA: TGCAGCGTTCCTGACAGTTCTGGGGCCAACGTCCTGACTTTC. Translation gives CSVPDSSGANVLTF.